The present entry profiles one T cell receptor beta chain with its context. This specimen includes other DNA sequences encoding the same CDR3. The data are from a study of shared clonotypes between healthy human individuals. Tens of thousands of T cell genomes (approximately 0.2 ug DNA) went into each sorted-subset replicate. Profiled with immunoSEQ multiplex PCR; TCRdb holds only in-frame clones, not every one. The sample carries approximately 710,000 clones, about 92% recorded once. To make CD8 memory, CD45RO+ cells were put together with CCR7-negative CD45RA+ TemRA cells. Trimming removed 1 base at V and 4 bases at J, with 5 bases between. The germline gives CDR1 SEHNR, CDR2 FQNEAQ (reference sequence). The CDR3 runs to 12 residues.

The receptor was isolated from a man between 18 and 35 years old in good health. Some clones in this sample may be carry-over from other donors' samples. Source material: memory CD8+ T cells from PBMCs. This sample's subset: CD45RO+ cells pooled with CCR7-negative TemRA cells. The chain uses TRBV7-9 and TRBJ2-7; D is ambiguous. DNA for the CDR3: TGTGCCAGCAGCTTAGAACGTTACGAGCAGTACTTC. Translating gives CASSLERYEQYF. Supplemented by reference TRBV7-9 and TRBJ2-7, the full variable domain reads DTGVSQNPRHKITKRGQNVTFRCDPISEHNRLYWYRQTLGQGPEFLTYFQNEAQLEKSRLLSDRFSAERPKGSFSTLEIQRTEQGDSAMYLCASSLERYEQYFGPGTRLTVT.